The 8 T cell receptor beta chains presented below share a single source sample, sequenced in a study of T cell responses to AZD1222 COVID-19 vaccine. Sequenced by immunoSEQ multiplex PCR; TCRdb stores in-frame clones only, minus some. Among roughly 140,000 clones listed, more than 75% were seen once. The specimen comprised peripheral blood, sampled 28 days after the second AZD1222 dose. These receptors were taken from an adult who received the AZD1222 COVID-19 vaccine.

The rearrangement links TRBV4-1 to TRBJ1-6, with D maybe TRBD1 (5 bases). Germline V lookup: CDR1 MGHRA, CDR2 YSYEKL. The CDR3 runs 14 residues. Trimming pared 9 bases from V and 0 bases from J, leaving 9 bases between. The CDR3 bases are TGCGCCAGTGGGACGAGCTCCTATAATTCACCCCTCCACTTT. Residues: CASGTSSYNSPLHF.

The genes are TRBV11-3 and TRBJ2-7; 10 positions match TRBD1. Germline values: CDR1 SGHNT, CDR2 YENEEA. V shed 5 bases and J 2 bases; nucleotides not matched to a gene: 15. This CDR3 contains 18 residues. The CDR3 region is CASSPRDRGRGPTYEQYF. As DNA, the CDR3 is TGTGCCAGCAGCCCCCGGGACAGGGGACGGGGGCCCACCTACGAGCAGTACTTC. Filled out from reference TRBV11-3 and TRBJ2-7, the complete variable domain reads EAGVVQSPRYKIIEKKQPVAFWCNPISGHNTLYWYLQNLGQGPELLIRYENEEAVDDSQLPKDRFSAERLKGVDSTLKIQPAELGDSAVYLCASSPRDRGRGPTYEQYFGPGTRLTVT.

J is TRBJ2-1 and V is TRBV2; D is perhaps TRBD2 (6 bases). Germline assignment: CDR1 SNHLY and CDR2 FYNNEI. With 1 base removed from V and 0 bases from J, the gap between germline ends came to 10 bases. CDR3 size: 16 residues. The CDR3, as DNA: TGTGCCAGCAGTGAAGGGAGGGGAGGCTCCTACAATGAGCAGTTCTTC. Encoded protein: CASSEGRGGSYNEQFF.

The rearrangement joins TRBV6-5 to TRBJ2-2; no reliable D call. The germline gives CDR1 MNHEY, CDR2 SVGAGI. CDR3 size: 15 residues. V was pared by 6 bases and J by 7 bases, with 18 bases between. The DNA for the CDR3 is TGTGCCAGCAGCCCATGGTCCAACGGTGGCGGGGAGCTGTTTTTT. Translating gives CASSPWSNGGGELFF.

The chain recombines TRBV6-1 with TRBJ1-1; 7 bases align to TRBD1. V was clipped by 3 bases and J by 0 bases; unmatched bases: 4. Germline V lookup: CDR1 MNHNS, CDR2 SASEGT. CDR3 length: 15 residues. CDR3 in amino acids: CASSDRDSMNTEAFF. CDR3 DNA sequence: TGTGCCAGCAGTGACCGGGACAGCATGAACACTGAAGCTTTCTTT.

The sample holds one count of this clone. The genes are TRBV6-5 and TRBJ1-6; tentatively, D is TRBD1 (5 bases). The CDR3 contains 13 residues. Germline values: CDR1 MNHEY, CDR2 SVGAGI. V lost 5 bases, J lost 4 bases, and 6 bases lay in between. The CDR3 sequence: CASSRQYNSPLHF. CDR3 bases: TGTGCCAGCAGTCGACAGTATAATTCACCCCTCCACTTT.

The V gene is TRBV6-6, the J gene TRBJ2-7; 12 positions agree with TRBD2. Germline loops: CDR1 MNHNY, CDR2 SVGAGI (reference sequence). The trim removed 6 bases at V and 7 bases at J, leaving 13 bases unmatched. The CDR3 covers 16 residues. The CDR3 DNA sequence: TGTGCCAGCAGCCGACAGACTAGCGGGGGTGGTAAAGAGCAGTACTTC. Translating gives CASSRQTSGGGKEQYF.

CDR3 coding DNA: TGTGCCAGCAGTTACGTACGCGCCCGGAATAGCAATCAGCCCCAGCATTTT. Its protein product is CASSYVRARNSNQPQHF. The rearrangement joins TRBV6-2 or TRBV6-3 to TRBJ1-5; D is unresolved. Germline V lookup: CDR1 MNHEY, CDR2 SVGEGT. Deletions cut 2 bases from V and 0 bases from J, with 14 bases between. This CDR3 has 17 residues.